A single T cell receptor (beta chain) is shown here with its context. Its antigen is as yet unknown. This CDR3 fails to terminate in the conserved phenylalanine or tryptophan, so it likely reflects a read error. This specimen belongs to a study of cytomegalovirus exposure and HLA in healthy donors. Study conclusions and caveats: Immune exposure information comprised only CMV serostatus. The study labeled roughly 160 TCR beta chains cytomegalovirus-associated.

PCR primers comprised 60 Vbeta and 13 Jbeta primers. The table came from immunoSEQ multiplex PCR; TCRdb's copy has only in-frame clones and leaves some out. The repertoire consists of roughly 140,000 clones, with about 85% occurring once and the leading ten covering around 2.5%. CDR1 is SNHLY, CDR2 FYNNEI, per germline. The CDR3 is made up of 14 amino acids. V lost 5 bases, J lost 4 bases, and 15 bases lay in between. The chain carries TRBV2 and TRBJ2-7; D is uncertain. The TCR sequence derives from a boy younger than 10 in good health and CMV-seronegative. Sample: PBMCs. CDR3 amino acids: CASSPRHLLYEQYC. Written as DNA, the CDR3 is TGTGCCAGCAGTCCGAGGCACCTTTTATACGAGCAGTACTGC.